This entry features one T cell receptor beta chain sequence. The target antigen is unknown. This sample was taken from a study of CD8+ T cells in alopecia areata. Study background: Scalp area affected, as a percentage, set the severity score of treated patients.

Treatment indicated: oral pan-JAK inhibitor, 5-10 mg twice daily. Extracted RNA was reverse transcribed into cDNA, the sequencing template. Assay: immunoSEQ multiplex PCR; the TCRdb copy retains only in-frame clones and omits some. The table lists approximately 160,000 clones, 55% to 75% of them singletons. This CDR3 is built from 11 residues. V was shortened by 0 bases and J by 4 bases, with 3 bases between the two germline ends. Looked up from germline, CDR1 is DFQATT and CDR2 is SNEGSKA (reference sequence). General study results and limits: Mice gave a clearer picture of TCR sharing than patients did, possibly for HLA-related reasons.

The TCR was taken from a human donor with alopecia areata. The V gene is TRBV20-1, the J gene TRBJ2-5; D is uncertain. The sample consisted of CD4+ T cells sorted from blood, taken at week 24, from a patient treated with tofacitinib. The CDR3 region has the DNA TGCAGTGCTAGAGACGTAGAGACCCAGTACTTC. It codes for CSARDVETQYF.